This TCR beta chain is from a study of CD8+ T cells in alopecia areata. At the level of the study: Percent affected scalp area, the SALT score, rated treated patients' severity. Findings of the study overall: Scalp clonality, along with expanded CD8+ clones among the top 100, was significantly decreased by tofacitinib. Whether baseline CD8+ expansion is linked to response remains uncertain, given a single nonresponder.

V lost 3 bases, J lost 4 bases, and 8 bases stayed unmatched. Germline lookup yields CDR1 LGHNA and CDR2 YSLEER. This CDR3 is built from 15 residues. Treatment described: oral pan-JAK inhibitor, 5-10 mg twice daily. With respect to this clone: Its antigen is unidentified.

The authors extracted RNA and reverse transcribed it into cDNA as the sequencing template. The data were produced by immunoSEQ multiplex PCR, yet TCRdb's version contains in-frame clones alone and is incomplete. The sample includes some 130,000 clones, nearly 55% seen only once; the top ten take more than 15%. The source of this sequence is a human donor with alopecia areata. The chain links TRBV4-3 to TRBJ2-7, with 8 bases identical to TRBD1. This sample comprised CD8+ T cells sorted from blood, obtained at week 4, from a patient treated with tofacitinib. In DNA, the CDR3 is TGCGCCAGCAGCCAGACCACAGGGGGAGGATACGAGCAGTACTTC. Protein sequence: CASSQTTGGGYEQYF.